What follows describes a single T cell receptor (beta chain). Looked up from germline, CDR1 is LNHDA and CDR2 is SQIVND (reference sequence). The CDR3 loop spans 13 amino acids. The V gene lost 3 bases and the J gene lost 5 bases, with 10 bases spanning the gap. Repertoires were generated with immunoSEQ multiplex PCR, while TCRdb's copy carries only in-frame clones and drops some. Here the sample spans under 80,000 clones, roughly 81% being singletons. The sample is drawn from a study of OX40 agonist ivuxolimab in advanced cancers. The chain employs TRBV19 and TRBJ1-1; unclear D gene. The sample in question was CD4+ or CD8+ T cells sorted from blood, obtained in a trial of the OX40 agonist ivuxolimab. This clonotype originated in an adult with an advanced solid tumor such as melanoma, head and neck, liver or kidney cancer. CDR3 DNA sequence: TGTGCCAGTAGTATCGAAACCCGAACTGAAGCTTTCTTT. Protein: CASSIETRTEAFF.